The 31 T cell receptor beta chains reported below all come from one sample, sequenced in a study of T cell changes during pregnancy in multiple sclerosis. Clones were sequenced by immunoSEQ multiplex PCR, and TCRdb holds only the in-frame ones, with some missing. This sample carries about 71,000 clones, 85% to 95% of them seen once, and the ten largest clones take more than 0.9%. The sample consisted of peripheral blood, taken in the third trimester of pregnancy. Receptors were obtained from a female donor with multiple sclerosis, enrolled in a pregnancy study.

This chain links TRBV7-9 with TRBJ2-2; D possibly corresponds to TRBD2 (5 bases). The CDR3 covers 15 residues. Looked up from germline, CDR1 is SEHNR and CDR2 is FQNEAQ (reference sequence). Trimming shortened V by 1 base and J by 4 bases, and 10 bases separated the two germline ends. CDR3 region: CASSLVGGGTGELFF. The DNA for the CDR3 is TGTGCCAGCAGCTTAGTCGGAGGAGGCACCGGGGAGCTGTTTTTT. Using reference TRBV7-9 and TRBJ2-2 for the parts outside the CDR3, the full variable domain is DTGVSQNPRHKITKRGQNVTFRCDPISEHNRLYWYRQTLGQGPEFLTYFQNEAQLEKSRLLSDRFSAERPKGSFSTLEIQRTEQGDSAMYLCASSLVGGGTGELFFGEGSRLTVL.

V is TRBV7-9 and J is TRBJ2-5; perhaps TRBD2 as D (5 bases). Germline V gene sequence: CDR1 SEHNR, CDR2 FQNEAQ (reference sequence). The CDR3 runs to 14 residues. The V end lost 5 bases, the J end lost 4 bases, and 14 bases lay between the germline ends. CDR3 in amino acids: CASSPGSAGETQYF. The CDR3 DNA is TGTGCCAGCAGCCCTGGGTCCGCGGGAGAGACCCAGTACTTC.

This clone is a singleton in its sample. The CDR3 protein is CASSRLAGVNNEQFF. Written as DNA, the CDR3 is TGTGCCAGCAGTCGACTAGCGGGAGTTAACAATGAGCAGTTCTTC. This sequence joins TRBV28 and TRBJ2-1, with TRBD2 matching over 12 bases. The CDR3 runs 15 residues. Germline-derived CDR1 and CDR2 are MDHEN and SYDVKM. V dropped 5 bases and J dropped 5; count of bases not matched to a gene: 4. Full variable domain (rest looked up from reference TRBV28 and TRBJ2-1): DVKVTQSSRYLVKRTGEKVFLECVQDMDHENMFWYRQDPGLGLRLIYFSYDVKMKEKGDIPEGYSVSREKKERFSLILESASTNQTSMYLCASSRLAGVNNEQFFGPGTRLTVL.

The V gene is TRBV11-3, the J gene TRBJ2-7; TRBD1 aligns across 10 bases. V dropped 4 bases and J dropped 4; count of bases not matched to a gene: 1. This CDR3 region has 13 residues. Germline loops: CDR1 SGHNT, CDR2 YENEEA. This CDR3 is CASSSGQGYEQYF. The CDR3 nucleotides are TGTGCCAGCAGCTCGGGACAGGGGTACGAGCAGTACTTC.

The chain has TRBV19 and TRBJ1-5, with D possibly TRBD1 on 5 matching bases. V lost 4 bases to trimming and J lost 7 bases, with 11 bases between them. The germline V gene has CDR1 LNHDA and CDR2 SQIVND (reference sequence). CDR3 size: 13 residues. The CDR3 bases are TGTGCCAGTAGTAATGGGGACTGGCAGCCCCAGCATTTT. Translated: CASSNGDWQPQHF. Combining the CDR3 with reference TRBV19 and TRBJ1-5 gives the whole variable domain DGGITQSPKYLFRKEGQNVTLSCEQNLNHDAMYWYRQDPGQGLRLIYYSQIVNDFQKGDIAEGYSVSREKKESFPLTVTSAQKNPTAFYLCASSNGDWQPQHFGDGTRLSIL.

The chain recombines TRBV28 with TRBJ1-1; D remains unclear. The CDR3 totals 15 residues. CDR1 and CDR2 from the germline V gene are MDHEN and SYDVKM. V was clipped by 5 bases and J by 4 bases, with 17 bases between them. This CDR3 is CASSASTGRSTEAFF. The CDR3 coding sequence is TGTGCCAGCAGTGCATCGACGGGTCGAAGCACTGAAGCTTTCTTT. Combining the CDR3 with reference TRBV28 and TRBJ1-1 gives the whole variable domain DVKVTQSSRYLVKRTGEKVFLECVQDMDHENMFWYRQDPGLGLRLIYFSYDVKMKEKGDIPEGYSVSREKKERFSLILESASTNQTSMYLCASSASTGRSTEAFFGQGTRLTVV.

V and J are TRBV2 and TRBJ2-1; D gene unclear. The CDR3 is 11 amino acids. The V end was cut by 4 bases, the J end by 5 bases, with 3 bases between. CDR1 is SNHLY and CDR2 is FYNNEI in the germline V gene. CDR3 amino acids: CASSADNEQFF. The CDR3 DNA sequence: TGTGCCAGCAGTGCTGACAATGAGCAGTTCTTC.

This rearrangement joins TRBV11-2 to TRBJ2-2; TRBD2 aligns across 8 bases. J was trimmed by 3 bases and V by 2 bases; bases with no gene match: 5. The CDR3 covers 16 residues. From germline, CDR1 is SGHAT and CDR2 FQNNGV. The CDR3 is CASSLISGRDTGELFF. The CDR3 DNA reads TGTGCCAGCAGCTTAATTTCCGGGAGGGACACCGGGGAGCTGTTTTTT.

The chain combines TRBV28 with TRBJ1-2; 7 nucleotides line up with TRBD1. The CDR3 is 15 residues long. Germline trimming cut 6 bases from V and 4 bases from J; bases unmatched to any gene: 11. Germline CDR1 MDHEN, CDR2 SYDVKM. For the CDR3, the DNA is TGTGCCAGCAGACTCACCTCGGGACAGCTCTATGGCTACACCTTC. Amino acids: CASRLTSGQLYGYTF.

The gene calls are TRBV5-1 and TRBJ2-2; 7 bases align to TRBD1. Germline CDR1 is SGHRS and CDR2 is YFSETQ. V lost 1 base, J lost 7 bases, and 4 bases stayed unmatched. CDR3 length equals 14 residues. The DNA of the CDR3 is TGCGCCAGCAGCTTGACAGGGGCCCGCGGGGAGCTGTTTTTT. This sequence encodes CASSLTGARGELFF.

The chain carries TRBV2 and TRBJ2-6; D gene ambiguous. Germline V gives CDR1 SNHLY, CDR2 FYNNEI. Between the trimmed V and J ends, which lost 4 bases and 2 bases, there was a span of 6 bases. This CDR3 spans 14 amino acids. CDR3 DNA: TGTGCCAGCAGTGCGCTAACTGGGGCCAACGTCCTGACTTTC. Residues: CASSALTGANVLTF.

CDR3 nucleotide sequence: TGTGCCAGCAGCCAGGGACAGTTCCGCTCCTACGAGCAGTACTTC. Translated, it gives CASSQGQFRSYEQYF. The chain links TRBV7-3 to TRBJ2-7, with TRBD1 identical over 7 bases. Germline V gene data show CDR1 as SGHTA and CDR2 as FQGTGA. This CDR3 is built from 15 residues. V dropped 5 bases and J dropped 0; count of bases not matched to a gene: 7.

The genes are TRBV6-1 and TRBJ1-5, with D tentatively TRBD1 (5 bases). This CDR3 spans 15 amino acids. Germline CDR1 MNHNS, CDR2 SASEGT. V shed 1 base and J shed 9 bases, with 16 bases lying between them. The CDR3 loop reads CASSEGAGVPWPQHF. In nucleotides, the CDR3 is TGTGCCAGCAGTGAAGGAGCGGGGGTCCCGTGGCCCCAGCATTTT.

The V call is TRBV27, the J call TRBJ2-5, with 9 bases identical to TRBD2. This CDR3 spans 15 amino acids. Germline CDR1 MNHEY, CDR2 SMNVEV (reference sequence). J gave up 5 bases and V 2 bases, and 6 bases lay outside the gene matches. The CDR3 here is CASSLRLAGGETQYF. The CDR3 coding sequence is TGTGCCAGCAGTTTAAGGTTGGCGGGAGGGGAGACCCAGTACTTC.

This clone has just one count. V usage is TRBV7-9 and J usage is TRBJ2-5, with 9 bases that match TRBD2. The ends lost 1 base at V and 4 bases at J; junction bases unmatched: 4. CDR3 size: 15 residues. Germline assignment: CDR1 SEHNR and CDR2 FQNEAQ (reference sequence). DNA for the CDR3: TGTGCCAGCAGCTTAGTGGCGGGAGGGCCAGAGACCCAGTACTTC. Protein sequence: CASSLVAGGPETQYF.

The DNA of the CDR3 is TGTGCCAGCTCACCACGTGACAGGGTAACCTACGAGCAGTACTTC. This codes for CASSPRDRVTYEQYF. This chain joins TRBV18 and TRBJ2-7, with 7 bases matching TRBD1. Unmatched junction bases numbered 5, after V lost 1 base and J lost 2 bases. There are 15 residues in the CDR3. Germline V lookup: CDR1 KGHSH, CDR2 LQKENI.

Details on this clone: Mismatch with germline at one junction end may stem from a read error. This rearrangement joins TRBV15 to TRBJ1-5; TRBD1 matches 7 bases. CDR1 LNHNV and CDR2 YYDKDF come from the germline V gene (reference sequence). The CDR3 spans 14 residues. In DNA form, the CDR3 reads TGTGCCACCAGCAACAGGGGTAGCCATCAGCCCCAGCATTTT. It encodes CATSNRGSHQPQHF.

This sequence joins TRBV4-1 and TRBJ2-7; no clear D. The CDR3 spans 15 residues. Between the trimmed V and J ends, which lost 4 bases and 0 bases, there was a span of 13 bases. The germline V gene encodes CDR1 MGHRA and CDR2 YSYEKL. CDR3 in DNA: TGCGCCAGCAGCCGAACAGAACTCTACTCCTACGAGCAGTACTTC. Translated: CASSRTELYSYEQYF.

The chain has TRBV10-3 and TRBJ2-2; a possible D gene is TRBD2 (5 bases). The CDR3 totals 16 residues. CDR1 is ENHRY, CDR2 SYGVKD, per germline. V was clipped by 0 bases and J by 2 bases, with 10 bases between them. The CDR3 region has the DNA TGTGCCATCAGTGAGTCGAGAACGGGAAACACCGGGGAGCTGTTTTTT. Translated: CAISESRTGNTGELFF.

This chain links TRBV4-1 with TRBJ2-1, with a possible D match to TRBD2 (6 bases). V was shortened by 1 base and J by 0 bases, with 13 bases between the two germline ends. The CDR3 loop spans 17 amino acids. The V gene's germline CDR1 is MGHRA and CDR2 YSYEKL. CDR3 sequence reads: CASSQGRLADSYNEQFF. DNA of the CDR3: TGCGCCAGCAGCCAAGGCCGGTTAGCGGACTCCTACAATGAGCAGTTCTTC.

The CDR3 protein is CASSLAQAASNTEAFF. Written as DNA, the CDR3 is TGCGCCAGCAGCTTGGCACAGGCGGCTTCGAACACTGAAGCTTTCTTT. The gene calls are TRBV5-1 and TRBJ1-1; D perhaps matches TRBD1 (5 bases). The CDR3 extends over 16 amino acids. The V gene lost 0 bases and the J gene lost 1 base, with 13 bases spanning the gap. Germline CDR1 reads SGHRS; CDR2 reads YFSETQ.

A remark on this clone: A read error may produce the germline difference seen at one junction end. The CDR3: CASSSGQSSYNEQFF. The CDR3 coding sequence is TGTGCTAGCAGCTCGGGACAGAGCTCCTACAATGAGCAGTTCTTC. This chain joins TRBV7-7 and TRBJ2-1; TRBD1 aligns across 7 bases. This CDR3 has 15 residues. Germline V gene data show CDR1 as SSHAT and CDR2 as FNYEAQ (reference sequence). The whole variable domain, remainder taken from reference TRBV7-7 and TRBJ2-1, is GAGVSQSPRYKVTKRGQDVTLRCDPISSHATLYWYQQALGQGPEFLTYFNYEAQPDKSGLPSDRFSAERPEGSISTLTIQRTEQRDSAMYRCASSSGQSSYNEQFFGPGTRLTVL.

The V call is TRBV7-3, the J call TRBJ2-2; 13 bases line up with TRBD2. CDR1 and CDR2 (germline): SGHTA, FQGTGA. V dropped 5 bases and J dropped 5; count of bases not matched to a gene: 8. The CDR3 is 17 amino acids. This CDR3 is CASSPTSGRAGTGELFF. The CDR3 DNA follows: TGTGCCAGCAGCCCTACTAGCGGGAGGGCAGGTACCGGGGAGCTGTTTTTT.

The genes are TRBV2 and TRBJ2-1, with 10 bases that match TRBD2. Germline V gene data show CDR1 as SNHLY and CDR2 as FYNNEI. CDR3 length equals 18 residues. V gave up 2 bases and J gave up 6 bases; unmatched junction bases: 13. CDR3 amino acids: CASSEREVLAGVTNEQFF. The DNA for the CDR3 is TGTGCCAGCAGTGAACGCGAAGTTCTAGCGGGAGTTACCAATGAGCAGTTCTTC.

The chain links TRBV7-9 to TRBJ2-3; tentatively, D is TRBD2 (6 bases). The germline V and J ends were trimmed by 5 bases and 0 bases, with 9 bases remaining between them. This CDR3 has 14 amino acids. Germline assignment: CDR1 SEHNR and CDR2 FQNEAQ (reference sequence). The CDR3 nucleotides read TGTGCCAGCAGCAGGAGCGGGAGCACAGATACGCAGTATTTT. Translating gives CASSRSGSTDTQYF.

The gene calls are TRBV7-9 and TRBJ2-3; 8 nucleotides line up with TRBD1. Germline lookup yields CDR1 SEHNR and CDR2 FQNEAQ (reference sequence). The CDR3 covers 15 residues. J gave up 0 bases and V 5 bases, and 4 bases lay outside the gene matches. The CDR3 loop is CASSPRDRSTDTQYF. CDR3 nucleotide sequence: TGTGCCAGCAGCCCCCGGGACAGGAGCACAGATACGCAGTATTTT.

V usage is TRBV5-1 and J usage is TRBJ2-7; TRBD1 aligns across 7 bases. The CDR3 is 14 amino acids. Looked up from germline, CDR1 is SGHRS and CDR2 is YFSETQ. V lost 2 bases to trimming and J lost 2 bases; unmatched junction nucleotides: 4. The CDR3 DNA reads TGCGCCAGCAGCTTCTGGGACAGCGCCTACGAGCAGTACTTC. Translating it yields CASSFWDSAYEQYF.

This sequence joins TRBV7-2 and TRBJ2-1, with 8 bases lining up with TRBD2. J lost 7 bases, V lost 4 bases, and 6 bases had no gene match. Germline V lookup: CDR1 SGHTA, CDR2 FQGNSA. CDR3 length: 14 residues. CDR3: CASSSGLGVNEQFF. The CDR3 DNA follows: TGTGCCAGCAGCTCGGGACTAGGTGTTAATGAGCAGTTCTTC. Combining the CDR3 with reference TRBV7-2 and TRBJ2-1 gives the whole variable domain GAGVSQSPSNKVTEKGKDVELRCDPISGHTALYWYRQSLGQGLEFLIYFQGNSAPDKSGLPSDRFSAERTGGSVSTLTIQRTQQEDSAVYLCASSSGLGVNEQFFGPGTRLTVL.

The V and J genes are TRBV10-1 and TRBJ2-1, with 9 bases aligning to TRBD2. After removal of 0 bases from V and 1 base from J, the junction contained 7 bases not matched to a gene. CDR1 and CDR2 (germline): WNHNN, SYGVQD (reference sequence). This CDR3 is built from 18 residues. CDR3 sequence reads: CASSESSGSIGSYNEQFF. DNA of the CDR3: TGCGCCAGCAGTGAGTCTAGCGGGAGTATTGGTTCCTACAATGAGCAGTTCTTC.

V and J are TRBV9 and TRBJ2-1; D might be TRBD2 (8 bases). The V gene's germline CDR1 is SGDLS and CDR2 YYNGEE. This CDR3 contains 17 residues. The V and J ends lost 1 base and 0 bases respectively, with 14 bases between them. The CDR3 is CASSVLSGDSSYNEQFF. In nucleotides, the CDR3 is TGTGCCAGCAGCGTACTTAGCGGGGACAGCTCCTACAATGAGCAGTTCTTC.

The V and J genes are TRBV10-2 and TRBJ2-1; 11 nucleotides line up with TRBD2. CDR3 length: 16 residues. After removal of 4 bases from V and 7 bases from J, the junction contained 9 bases not matched to a gene. Germline CDR1 WSHSY, CDR2 SAAADI. CDR3 DNA: TGCGCCAGCAGTGGACCACTAGCGGGAGTCGGAAATGAGCAGTTCTTC. Amino acids: CASSGPLAGVGNEQFF.